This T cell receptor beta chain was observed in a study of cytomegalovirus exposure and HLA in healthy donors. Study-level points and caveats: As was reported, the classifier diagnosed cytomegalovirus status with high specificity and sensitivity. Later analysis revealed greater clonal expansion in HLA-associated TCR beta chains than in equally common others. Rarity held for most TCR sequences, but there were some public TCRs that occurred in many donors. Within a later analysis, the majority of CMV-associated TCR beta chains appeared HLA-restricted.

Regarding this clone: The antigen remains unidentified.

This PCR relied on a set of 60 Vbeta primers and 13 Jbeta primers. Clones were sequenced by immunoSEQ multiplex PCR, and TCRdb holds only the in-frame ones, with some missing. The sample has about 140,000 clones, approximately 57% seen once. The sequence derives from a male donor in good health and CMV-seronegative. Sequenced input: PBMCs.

This CDR3 is CASSRVGGNTEAFF. CDR3 nucleotides: TGTGCCAGCAGCCGGGTGGGGGGGAACACTGAAGCTTTCTTT. The rearrangement joins TRBV7-2 to TRBJ1-1; TRBD1 is a possible D gene (5 bases). Germline V CDR1 and CDR2: SGHTA, FQGNSA. This CDR3 is built from 14 residues. Trimming left V 5 bases short and J 1 base short, with 11 bases between.